This is a list of T cell receptor beta chains from one sample in a study of shared clonotypes between healthy human individuals. Profiling relied on immunoSEQ multiplex PCR, and the TCRdb table lists in-frame clones only, not all of them. The sample gives fewer than 2.5 million clones, under 95% of which show up once; roughly 0.39% is in the top ten. Source material: naive CD4+ T cells from PBMCs. These TCRs come from a man between 18 and 29 years old in good health. Some clones in this sample may be carry-over from other donors' samples. CDR3s include the opening cysteine and the closing phenylalanine or tryptophan. The D gene is left open where the match is weak. A row's size may be missing; if present it is once, few, many or a size class.

CDR3 protein	CDR3 DNA	V gene	clone size	D gene	J gene
CASSYSGDRAEAFF	TGTGCCAGCAGTTACTCAGGGGATAGGGCTGAAGCTTTCTTT	TRBV6-5	NA	NA	TRBJ1-1
CASSATGGAPTQYF	TGTGCCAGCAGTGCTACAGGGGGCGCACCGACCCAGTACTTC	TRBV6-1	once	TRBD1	TRBJ2-5
CASSFVHSTDTQYF	TGCGCCAGCAGCTTTGTTCACAGCACAGATACGCAGTATTTT	TRBV5-1	NA	NA	TRBJ2-3
CASSLTVQETQYF	TGCGCCAGCAGCTTGACGGTTCAAGAGACCCAGTACTTC	TRBV5-1	NA	NA	TRBJ2-5
CASSLTYEQYF	TGTGCCAGCAGCTTGACCTACGAGCAGTACTTC	TRBV5-6	NA	NA	TRBJ2-7
CASSPRTGQPGANVLTF	TGTGCCAGCAGCCCACGGACAGGGCAACCTGGGGCCAACGTCCTGACTTTC	TRBV11-3	NA	TRBD1	TRBJ2-6
CASVPGSPNEQYF	TGTGCCAGCGTTCCTGGGAGTCCCAACGAGCAGTACTTC	TRBV2	NA	NA	TRBJ2-7
CATSTGREETQYF	TGTGCCACATCGACAGGGAGGGAAGAGACCCAGTACTTC	TRBV19	NA	NA	TRBJ2-5
CASSAGGSVLTF	TGTGCCAGCAGCGCGGGCGGGAGCGTCCTGACTTTC	TRBV28	once	TRBD2	TRBJ2-6
CASSFAGLAGSEQYF	TGTGCCAGCAGCTTCGCGGGACTAGCGGGATCCGAGCAGTACTTC	TRBV7-2	NA	TRBD2	TRBJ2-7
CASSSYSGIIFDTQYF	TGTGCCAGCAGTTCATATAGCGGGATCATTTTTGATACGCAGTATTTT	TRBV5-6	NA	TRBD2	TRBJ2-3
CASSVSGTGGTDTQYF	TGTGCCAGCAGCGTGTCCGGGACAGGGGGCACAGATACGCAGTATTTT	TRBV9	NA	TRBD1	TRBJ2-3
CASSPQGLAGGSHEQYF	TGTGCCAGCTCACCTCAAGGACTAGCGGGAGGTTCGCACGAGCAGTACTTC	TRBV18	NA	TRBD2	TRBJ2-7
CASSLGENRDTEAFF	TGTGCCAGCAGTTTAGGGGAAAATAGGGACACTGAAGCTTTCTTT	TRBV28	NA	NA	TRBJ1-1
CASSEGQPGRSEQFF	TGTGCCAGCAGTGAAGGTCAGCCCGGGAGGAGTGAGCAGTTCTTC	TRBV6-1	NA	TRBD2	TRBJ2-1
CASSSGTGGEAFF	TGTGCCAGCAGTTCCGGGACAGGGGGTGAAGCTTTCTTT	TRBV7-9	NA	TRBD1	TRBJ1-1
CASSPRTSTGELFF	TGTGCCAGCTCACCTCGGACTTCCACCGGGGAGCTGTTTTTT	TRBV18	NA	NA	TRBJ2-2
CATGLAGDDEQFF	TGTGCCACCGGACTAGCGGGAGACGATGAGCAGTTCTTC	TRBV10-3	NA	TRBD2	TRBJ2-1
CASSRTGWGETQYF	TGTGCCAGCAGTCGTACAGGGTGGGGAGAGACCCAGTACTTC	TRBV6-5	NA	NA	TRBJ2-5
CASSLGTSGSTYEQYF	TGCGCCAGCAGCCTGGGGACTAGCGGGAGCACCTACGAGCAGTACTTC	TRBV5-1	once	TRBD2	TRBJ2-7
CATTKADRLTRYEKLFF	TGTGCCACCACTAAAGCGGACAGGCTGACCCGCTATGAAAAACTGTTTTTT	TRBV19	NA	TRBD1	TRBJ1-4
CASSRPSGGETQYF	TGCGCCAGCAGCCGGCCTAGCGGGGGGGAGACCCAGTACTTC	TRBV5-1	NA	TRBD2	TRBJ2-5
CATLAGPNLGEQFF	TGTGCCACCCTAGCGGGACCGAACCTGGGTGAGCAGTTCTTC	TRBV5-5	NA	TRBD2	TRBJ2-1
CARGPGPRQPQHF	TGCGCCAGAGGACCAGGTCCAAGACAGCCCCAGCATTTT	TRBV5-1	NA	NA	TRBJ1-5
CASSGGIGQFF	TGTGCCAGCAGTGGGGGAATTGGGCAGTTCTTC	TRBV6-1	NA	NA	TRBJ2-1
CATHRGLGAQPQHF	TGTGCCACTCACAGGGGGCTGGGCGCACAGCCCCAGCATTTT	TRBV19	NA	TRBD1	TRBJ1-5
CASKVRDDYEQYF	TGTGCCAGCAAGGTCAGGGACGACTACGAGCAGTACTTC	TRBV28	NA	NA	TRBJ2-7
CASSQLPPGTGLLVYGYTF	TGTGCCAGCTCACAGCTCCCGCCCGGGACAGGGTTATTGGTGTATGGCTACACCTTC	TRBV18	once	TRBD1	TRBJ1-2
CASSRGLAGINEQFF	TGTGCCAGCAGCCGGGGACTAGCGGGAATCAATGAGCAGTTCTTC	TRBV5-6	NA	TRBD2	TRBJ2-1
CASSPQATGYNEQFF	TGTGCCAGCAGTCCTCAGGCCACCGGGTACAATGAGCAGTTCTTC	TRBV6-4	NA	NA	TRBJ2-1
CSVVGGWGEKLFF	TGCAGCGTCGTAGGGGGCTGGGGTGAAAAACTGTTTTTT	TRBV29-1	once	TRBD1	TRBJ1-4